The T cell receptor (beta chain) under discussion was sequenced for a study of monozygotic twins with inflammatory bowel disease. The CDR3 length is 13 residues. CDR1 and CDR2 (germline): MNHNS, SASEGT. With the 5' RACE reads reprocessed, TCRdb shows one record per CDR3 protein and no DNA. The sample is made up of about 380,000 distinct CDR3 sequences, and the top ten hold around 2.6% of it. The chain is built from TRBV6-1 and TRBJ2-1; TCRdb outputs TRBD1, but without DNA this stays unchecked. This TCR came from a human donor with ulcerative colitis or Crohn's disease, or a healthy co-twin of an affected twin (not recorded which). Sample: blood. The CDR3 here is CASRSVAGDEQFF.